Listed here are 30 T cell receptor beta chains from one sample, sequenced in a study of blood T cell repertoires in COVID-19. Using immunoSEQ multiplex PCR, the repertoire was profiled, and TCRdb retains in-frame clones only, with some absent. Of 230,000 or so clones listed, roughly 81% are singletons. Sequencing was performed on peripheral blood. The receptor source for this set is a woman of 80 years or more with COVID-19, enrolled during active disease.

This clone came up once. The genes are TRBV7-9 and TRBJ2-7, with no clear D. The V and J ends lost 2 bases and 4 bases respectively, with 3 bases between them. Germline CDR1 and CDR2: SEHNR and FQNEAQ (reference sequence). The CDR3 runs to 11 residues. CDR3 coding DNA: TGTGCCAGCAGCTTACAGTACGAGCAGTACTTC. Protein product: CASSLQYEQYF.

The chain couples TRBV11-2 to TRBJ1-2; 7 bases are shared with TRBD1. The CDR3 covers 12 residues. The junction had 8 bases not matched to a gene; V was cut back by 3 bases and J by 13 bases. The germline CDR1 and CDR2 sequences are SGHAT and FQNNGV. The CDR3 spells CASSFGQEGGTF. For the CDR3, the DNA is TGTGCCAGCAGCTTCGGACAGGAGGGGGGCACCTTC.

The chain joins TRBV18 to TRBJ2-5; 9 bases agree with TRBD2. The CDR3 consists of 15 residues. V lost 6 bases and J lost 2; bases outside the gene matches: 7. Per the germline V gene, CDR1 is KGHSH and CDR2 is LQKENI. The CDR3 bases are TGTGCCAGCTCCCTGGGAGCGGGGGGACAAGAGACCCAGTACTTC. Its translation: CASSLGAGGQETQYF. Using reference TRBV18 and TRBJ2-5 for the parts outside the CDR3, the full variable domain is NAGVMQNPRHLVRRRGQEARLRCSPMKGHSHVYWYRQLPEEGLKFMVYLQKENIIDESGMPKERFSAEFPKEGPSILRIQQVVRGDSAAYFCASSLGAGGQETQYFGPGTRLLVL.

The chain joins TRBV19 to TRBJ1-6; D gene uncertain. The CDR3 length is 14 residues. The germline CDR1 and CDR2 sequences are LNHDA and SQIVND (reference sequence). Trimming removed 9 bases at V and 0 bases at J, with 9 bases between. The CDR3 nucleotides read TGTGCCAGCAGACTGAGCTCCTATAATTCACCCCTCCACTTT. Translated, it gives CASRLSSYNSPLHF.

The J gene is TRBJ1-2, the V gene TRBV29-1; tentatively, D is TRBD1 (6 bases). The CDR3 is 15 amino acids. Trimming removed 7 bases from V and 7 bases from J, with 25 bases in between. Germline loops: CDR1 SQVTM, CDR2 ANQGSEA. The CDR3 is CSALFLVTGRVGYTF. The CDR3 DNA sequence: TGCAGCGCCCTCTTTTTGGTGACAGGAAGGGTTGGCTACACCTTC.

The chain combines TRBV19 with TRBJ1-1; tentative D call: TRBD1 (5 bases). V lost 9 bases, J lost 4 bases, and 21 bases lay in between. Germline V CDR1 and CDR2: LNHDA, SQIVND (reference sequence). This CDR3 is 15 amino acids long. The CDR3 here is CASKFGGVGPTEAFF. Written as DNA, the CDR3 is TGTGCCAGCAAGTTCGGGGGGGTGGGTCCCACTGAAGCTTTCTTT.

In its sample, this clone was seen once. This chain connects TRBV19 to TRBJ2-5, with TRBD2 as a possible D gene (7 bases). The CDR3 runs 15 residues. Trimming cost V 2 bases and J 2 bases, with 12 bases left between them. Germline V lookup: CDR1 LNHDA, CDR2 SQIVND (reference sequence). DNA for the CDR3: TGTGCCAGTAGTATACGGGGGGCGATACAAGAGACCCAGTACTTC. This translates into CASSIRGAIQETQYF.

The chain couples TRBV21-1 to TRBJ1-2; TRBD1 reflects the table's D call only, with no check against the DNA. TRBV21-1 is a pseudogene. This CDR3 contains 13 residues. The CDR3 loop is CASKGQGTYGYTF. The CDR3 DNA reads as TGTGCCAGCAAGGGACAGGGGACCTATGGCTACACCTTC.

The V and J genes are TRBV3-1 (or the pseudogene TRBV3-2) and TRBJ2-7; a weak D match, TRBD2 (6 bases). Germline lookup yields CDR1 LGHDT and CDR2 YNNKEL (reference sequence). The CDR3 has 15 amino acids. V was cut by 2 bases and J by 4 bases, with 15 bases left in between. The DNA for the CDR3 is TGTGCCAGCAGCCAACAAGCGGGTTTAGGGTACGAGCAGTACTTC. Translating it yields CASSQQAGLGYEQYF.

The V and J genes are TRBV7-9 and TRBJ1-1; 7 bases are a match to TRBD1. V trimming: 8 bases; J trimming: 1 base; junction bases outside the gene matches: 7. The CDR3 has 14 amino acids. CDR1 and CDR2 from the germline V gene are SEHNR and FQNEAQ (reference sequence). The CDR3 DNA is TGTGCCAGCGGTGAAAGGGGGCGGAACACTGAAGCTTTCTTT. Translation: CASGERGRNTEAFF.

V gene TRBV11-3 combines with J gene TRBJ2-7; D gene ambiguous. The length of the CDR3 is 15 residues. Trimming took off 0 bases at V and 1 base at J, with 10 bases between the two ends. The germline CDR1 and CDR2 sequences are SGHNT and YENEEA. The CDR3 sequence is CASSLDAESSYEQYF. The CDR3 coding sequence is TGTGCCAGCAGCTTAGATGCCGAGAGTTCCTACGAGCAGTACTTC.

This chain joins TRBV7-2 and TRBJ2-5; D gene ambiguous. The CDR3 is 13 amino acids. Germline V lookup: CDR1 SGHTA, CDR2 FQGNSA. Trimming stripped 8 bases from V and 1 base from J, with 11 bases between. The CDR3 region is CASRYLSQETQYF. The CDR3 bases are TGTGCCAGCCGATATCTAAGCCAAGAGACCCAGTACTTC.

A note on this clone: Different DNA sequences within this sample yield the same CDR3. The CDR3 coding sequence is TGTGCCAGCACGACAGGGGGCTCTGGAAACACCATATATTTT. Amino acid sequence: CASTTGGSGNTIYF. The J gene is TRBJ1-3, the V gene TRBV28; 9 bases are shared with TRBD1. Germline values: CDR1 MDHEN, CDR2 SYDVKM. Germline trimming cut 7 bases from V and 0 bases from J; bases unmatched to any gene: 1. The CDR3 consists of 14 residues.

The chain joins TRBV3-1 (or the pseudogene TRBV3-2) to TRBJ2-3; 11 bases are shared with TRBD2. The V gene end was trimmed by 4 bases and the J gene end by 2 bases; junction bases not matched to a gene: 11. This CDR3 contains 18 residues. CDR1 and CDR2 (germline): LGHDT, YNNKEL (reference sequence). The CDR3 here is CASSRTSGGLPSTDTQYF. Here the CDR3 DNA reads TGTGCCAGCAGCCGTACTAGCGGGGGCCTTCCCTCCACAGATACGCAGTATTTT.

The chain uses TRBV5-4 and TRBJ2-5; the match to TRBD2 covers 12 bases. V was pared by 5 bases and J by 2 bases, with 4 bases of the junction left unmatched. The germline V gene encodes CDR1 SGHNT and CDR2 YYREEE (reference sequence). The CDR3 runs 15 residues. The CDR3 DNA follows: TGTGCCAGCAGGACCCTAGCGGGGGGGCAAGAGACCCAGTACTTC. Residues: CASRTLAGGQETQYF. Full variable domain (missing parts from reference TRBV5-4 and TRBJ2-5): ETGVTQSPTHLIKTRGQQVTLRCSSQSGHNTVSWYQQALGQGPQFIFQYYREEENGRGNFPPRFSGLQFPNYSSELNVNALELDDSALYLCASRTLAGGQETQYFGPGTRLLVL.

This clone was seen ten or more times. The chain joins TRBV30 to TRBJ2-7; the D gene is possibly TRBD2 (5 bases). The V and J ends lost 5 bases and 2 bases respectively, with 13 bases between them. CDR3 size: 13 residues. Germline V gene sequence: CDR1 GTSNPN, CDR2 SVGIG (reference sequence). The CDR3 sequence: CAWESRATYEQYF. The CDR3 DNA sequence: TGTGCCTGGGAATCGAGGGCTACCTACGAGCAGTACTTC.

The gene calls are TRBV6-5 and TRBJ2-6; no firm D call. V was trimmed by 6 bases and J by 0 bases, leaving 9 bases between them. The CDR3 consists of 15 residues. The germline CDR1 and CDR2 sequences are MNHEY and SVGAGI. The CDR3 here is CASSRPNSGANVLTF. The CDR3 DNA sequence: TGTGCCAGCAGCCGCCCTAACTCTGGGGCCAACGTCCTGACTTTC.

This chain joins TRBV4-1 and TRBJ1-2; D is undetermined. This CDR3 is 15 amino acids long. Germline values: CDR1 MGHRA, CDR2 YSYEKL. Between the trimmed V and J ends, which lost 0 bases and 5 bases, there was a span of 13 bases. The CDR3 region has the DNA TGCGCCAGCAGCCAAGATGGCGGGAACCAGTATGGCTACACCTTC. This encodes CASSQDGGNQYGYTF.

The V call is TRBV30, the J call TRBJ1-2; 8 nucleotides agree with TRBD1. The CDR3 consists of 15 residues. CDR1 and CDR2 from the germline V gene are GTSNPN and SVGIG (reference sequence). V lost 6 bases, J lost 6 bases, and 15 bases stayed unmatched. The CDR3 coding sequence is TGTGCCTGTTCCTCGGGACAGGTCATCTCCGATGGCTACACCTTC. Its translation is CACSSGQVISDGYTF.

This clone showed up just once. The chain combines TRBV18 with TRBJ1-1; D is uncertain. From germline, CDR1 is KGHSH and CDR2 LQKENI. The CDR3 sequence is 16 residues long. The V and J ends lost 3 bases and 4 bases respectively, with 18 bases between them. The DNA of the CDR3 is TGTGCCAGCTCACCGGGGAGGGCCCGGTCGGTCACTGAAGCTTTCTTT. This gives the protein CASSPGRARSVTEAFF.

This clone was detected only a few times. This sequence joins TRBV18 and TRBJ1-4; 9 bases fit TRBD1. This CDR3 region has 16 residues. V was clipped by 6 bases and J by 8 bases; unmatched bases: 13. The germline V gene encodes CDR1 KGHSH and CDR2 LQKENI. CDR3 loop: CASSPPGDRGAEKLFF. As DNA, the CDR3 is TGTGCCAGCTCCCCCCCCGGTGACAGGGGGGCCGAAAAACTGTTTTTT. The full variable domain, rest sourced from reference TRBV18 and TRBJ1-4, is NAGVMQNPRHLVRRRGQEARLRCSPMKGHSHVYWYRQLPEEGLKFMVYLQKENIIDESGMPKERFSAEFPKEGPSILRIQQVVRGDSAAYFCASSPPGDRGAEKLFFGSGTQLSVL.

CDR3 bases: TGTGCCAGCAGTGGGGCTTCAGGGTCTGGGGCCAACGTCCTGACTTTC. Translated: CASSGASGSGANVLTF. The chain couples TRBV2 to TRBJ2-6; D possibly corresponds to TRBD1 (5 bases). The CDR3 runs 16 residues. The germline V and J ends were trimmed by 4 bases and 1 base, with 11 bases remaining between them. The germline V gene encodes CDR1 SNHLY and CDR2 FYNNEI.

This chain joins TRBV11-3 and TRBJ1-1; D is possibly TRBD1 (5 bases). V lost 8 bases, J lost 3 bases, and 13 bases lay in between. The CDR3 extends over 13 amino acids. Germline lookup yields CDR1 SGHNT and CDR2 YENEEA. As DNA, the CDR3 is TGTGCCAGCCAGAGGCAGGGTGACACTGAAGCTTTCTTT. Its protein is CASQRQGDTEAFF.

CDR3 nucleotides: TGTGCCAGCAGCCCCCGTGGCGGGGGGCGCGATGAAAAACTGTTTTTT. Its translation: CASSPRGGGRDEKLFF. The chain links TRBV2 to TRBJ1-4; tentative D call: TRBD1 (6 bases). Trimming took off 6 bases at V and 6 bases at J, with 20 bases between the two ends. The CDR3 consists of 16 residues. Germline CDR1 is SNHLY and CDR2 is FYNNEI. The variable domain in full, completed from reference TRBV2 and TRBJ1-4, reads EPEVTQTPSHQVTQMGQEVILRCVPISNHLYFYWYRQILGQKVEFLVSFYNNEISEKSEIFDDQFSVERPDGSNFTLKIRSTKLEDSAMYFCASSPRGGGRDEKLFFGSGTQLSVL.

This chain connects TRBV4-1 to TRBJ1-1, with TRBD1 identical over 7 bases. This CDR3 contains 18 residues. The ends lost 2 bases at V and 2 bases at J; junction bases unmatched: 14. Germline lookup yields CDR1 MGHRA and CDR2 YSYEKL. This CDR3 is CASSQRITRRQGNTEAFF. The DNA of the CDR3 is TGCGCCAGCAGCCAAAGGATAACGCGGAGACAGGGTAACACTGAAGCTTTCTTT.

The chain recombines TRBV2 with TRBJ2-2, with D tentatively TRBD1 (5 bases). CDR3 size: 15 residues. From germline, CDR1 is SNHLY and CDR2 FYNNEI. V was shortened by 1 base and J by 8 bases, with 14 bases between the two germline ends. The CDR3 loop reads CASSEEQVSGGELFF. The CDR3 nucleotides are TGTGCCAGCAGTGAAGAACAGGTCTCAGGGGGGGAGCTGTTTTTT.

The rearrangement uses TRBV5-1 and TRBJ1-4; 9 bases align to TRBD1. The junction had 2 bases not matched to a gene; V was cut back by 5 bases and J by 3 bases. Germline V CDR1 and CDR2: SGHRS, YFSETQ. The CDR3 sequence is 14 residues long. In DNA form, the CDR3 reads TGCGCCAGCAGTCGACAGGGGGCTAATGAAAAACTGTTTTTT. Translation: CASSRQGANEKLFF.

The chain is built from TRBV19 and TRBJ1-2; TRBD1 matches 8 bases. The V and J ends lost 3 bases and 5 bases, in that order; junction bases with no gene match: 5. Germline CDR1 and CDR2: LNHDA and SQIVND (reference sequence). This CDR3 contains 14 residues. Here the CDR3 DNA reads TGTGCCAGTAGTATCGGACAGGGCTTTTATGGCTACACCTTC. Amino acid sequence: CASSIGQGFYGYTF. The entire variable domain, with the rest obtained from reference TRBV19 and TRBJ1-2, is as follows: DGGITQSPKYLFRKEGQNVTLSCEQNLNHDAMYWYRQDPGQGLRLIYYSQIVNDFQKGDIAEGYSVSREKKESFPLTVTSAQKNPTAFYLCASSIGQGFYGYTFGSGTRLTVV.

The chain combines TRBV6-1 with TRBJ2-2; D may be TRBD2 (6 bases). The CDR3 sequence is 16 residues long. The germline V gene encodes CDR1 MNHNS and CDR2 SASEGT. The ends were cut back, 3 bases at V and 1 base at J, with 12 bases in the middle. The CDR3 DNA sequence: TGTGCCAGCAGTGACTACCTAGCGAGGAACACCGGGGAGCTGTTTTTT. It codes for CASSDYLARNTGELFF.

This rearrangement joins TRBV7-6 to TRBJ2-7, with 8 bases matching TRBD1. CDR3 length equals 15 residues. CDR1 is SGHVS, CDR2 FNYEAQ, per germline. J was trimmed by 5 bases and V by 4 bases; bases with no gene match: 10. The CDR3 region is CASSSRMDRVDEQYF. CDR3 sequence (DNA): TGTGCCAGCAGCTCTCGAATGGACAGGGTGGACGAGCAGTACTTC. The complete variable domain, with remaining parts taken from reference TRBV7-6 and TRBJ2-7, reads GAGVSQSPRYKVTKRGQDVALRCDPISGHVSLYWYRQALGQGPEFLTYFNYEAQQDKSGLPNDRFSAERPEGSISTLTIQRTEQRDSAMYRCASSSRMDRVDEQYFGPGTRLTVT.